This entry features one T cell receptor (beta chain) sequence. These data are taken from a study of blood T cell repertoires in COVID-19. J gave up 9 bases and V 1 base, and 8 bases lay outside the gene matches. CDR1 and CDR2 from the germline V gene are MNHNS and SASEGT. The CDR3 is 15 residues long. Produced via immunoSEQ multiplex PCR; TCRdb's table is partial and in-frame only. There are 120,000 or so clones in the sample; about four fifths occur only once, and approximately 17% lies in the top ten. Sequences were obtained from peripheral blood. The V call is TRBV6-1, the J call TRBJ2-1; 8 nucleotides agree with TRBD2. The clonotype was recovered from a man aged 25 to 45 with COVID-19, enrolled during active disease. The CDR3 region is CASSEERGRRIEQFF. CDR3 DNA sequence: TGTGCCAGCAGTGAAGAGCGGGGGAGGCGGATTGAGCAGTTCTTC.